This TCR beta chain was sequenced in a study of blood T cell repertoires in COVID-19. Profiled with immunoSEQ multiplex PCR; TCRdb holds only in-frame clones, not every one. This sample carries a few hundred thousand clones, more than 85% of them seen once, and the ten largest clones take about 0.83%. The CDR3 is 15 amino acids. Losses at the gene ends were 5 bases for V and 7 bases for J; bases not matched to a gene: 9. Germline CDR1 and CDR2: MDHEN and SYDVKM. In the 2 weeks before study entry, exposed participants met a COVID-19 case, which was PCR-confirmed or clinician-diagnosed. The chain is built from TRBV28 and TRBJ1-4; 8 bases fit TRBD1. The source is a middle-aged woman who had been exposed to COVID-19. Sequenced sample: PBMCs or T cells enriched from blood (not recorded which). DNA of the CDR3: TGTGCCAGCAGTCCCTCGGACAGGGAGGGTGAAAAACTGTTTTTT. Its protein is CASSPSDREGEKLFF. Full variable domain (rest looked up from reference TRBV28 and TRBJ1-4): DVKVTQSSRYLVKRTGEKVFLECVQDMDHENMFWYRQDPGLGLRLIYFSYDVKMKEKGDIPEGYSVSREKKERFSLILESASTNQTSMYLCASSPSDREGEKLFFGSGTQLSVL.